This T cell receptor beta chain is from a study of cytomegalovirus exposure and HLA in healthy donors. TCRdb's table, derived via immunoSEQ multiplex PCR, lists solely in-frame clones and lacks some. This sample has around 80,000 clones, with roughly 95% found just once. The germline V gene has CDR1 GTSNPN and CDR2 SVGIG (reference sequence). This CDR3 comprises 13 residues. Trimming left V 2 bases short and J 6 bases short, with 14 bases between. Sequencing input: PBMCs. This receptor was taken from a woman under 30 in good health and CMV-seronegative. V gene TRBV30 combines with J gene TRBJ2-7; D is possibly TRBD1 (6 bases). This chain's CDR3 is CAWSLGGDFEQYF. The CDR3 DNA is TGTGCCTGGAGTTTAGGGGGAGACTTCGAGCAGTACTTC.